These 31 T cell receptor beta chains originate from one sample sequenced in a study of cytomegalovirus exposure and HLA in healthy donors. Measured with immunoSEQ multiplex PCR; TCRdb has only the in-frame clones, and not every one. The repertoire consists of over 100,000 clones, with almost 90% occurring once and the leading ten covering roughly 2.2%. The sample comprised PBMCs. These receptors came from a woman between 18 and 30 years old in good health and CMV-seronegative.

The V gene is TRBV9, the J gene TRBJ1-1; 8 nucleotides match TRBD1. The V and J ends lost 4 bases and 4 bases, in that order; junction bases with no gene match: 3. The CDR3 runs to 13 residues. Germline CDR1 reads SGDLS; CDR2 reads YYNGEE. In DNA form, the CDR3 reads TGTGCCAGCAGCCCCAGGGGGCCCACTGAAGCTTTCTTT. Residues: CASSPRGPTEAFF.

The chain joins TRBV7-8 to TRBJ2-5, with 7 positions matching TRBD1. The CDR3 has 15 amino acids. V dropped 4 bases and J dropped 4; count of bases not matched to a gene: 9. From germline, CDR1 is SGHVS and CDR2 FQNEAQ. CDR3 protein: CASSSRQGPSETQYF. CDR3 nucleotides: TGTGCCAGCAGCTCCCGACAGGGACCCTCAGAGACCCAGTACTTC.

This chain connects TRBV25-1 to TRBJ2-5; 12 nucleotides line up with TRBD2. In germline, CDR1 is MGHDK, CDR2 SYGVNS. The CDR3 extends over 14 amino acids. Trimming at V came to 10 bases and at J to 2 bases, leaving 5 bases not matched to a gene. CDR3 sequence: CAKETSGGQETQYF. The CDR3 DNA is TGTGCCAAAGAGACTAGCGGGGGTCAAGAGACCCAGTACTTC.

The chain links TRBV5-6 to TRBJ1-1; 7 positions match TRBD1. The J segment lost 3 bases and the V segment lost 1 base, leaving 15 bases of the junction unmatched. Germline CDR1 SGHDT, CDR2 YYEEEE. The CDR3 contains 18 residues. CDR3 in DNA: TGTGCCAGCAGCTTGAGGGGGCCGGATATCCTTTCGGACACTGAAGCTTTCTTT. Translation: CASSLRGPDILSDTEAFF.

This chain joins TRBV9 and TRBJ2-3; 9 bases match TRBD2. CDR1 is SGDLS and CDR2 is YYNGEE in the germline V gene. This CDR3 comprises 17 residues. Germline trimming cut 1 base from V and 6 bases from J; bases unmatched to any gene: 12. This CDR3 reads CASSVTPGVAGADTQYF. CDR3 nucleotides: TGTGCCAGCAGCGTAACCCCAGGAGTAGCGGGAGCCGATACGCAGTATTTT.

Turning to this clone: The junction and the germline gene differ at one end; a read error may be behind it. The rearrangement uses TRBV28 and TRBJ1-2; 11 bases are shared with TRBD1. The CDR3 loop spans 14 amino acids. From germline, CDR1 is MDHEN and CDR2 SYDVKM. The CDR3 nucleotides read TGTGCCAGCCTAGATGCCGGGACAGGGGGTATCCCCGTCTTC. Protein: CASLDAGTGGIPVF.

CDR3 amino acids: CASYLAGEGSEAFF. The CDR3 DNA reads as TGTGCCAGCTACCTTGCGGGGGAAGGGTCTGAAGCTTTCTTT. The chain links TRBV6-5 to TRBJ1-1; the D gene is possibly TRBD1 (5 bases). V lost 8 bases and J 6 bases, leaving 19 bases between the germline ends. The germline V gene encodes CDR1 MNHEY and CDR2 SVGAGI. The CDR3 is made up of 14 amino acids.

V gene TRBV28 combines with J gene TRBJ1-1; D call uncertain. Germline V gene sequence: CDR1 MDHEN, CDR2 SYDVKM. The CDR3 is made up of 10 amino acids. The CDR3 nucleotides are TGTGCAGCGGGGTACACTGAAGCTTTCTTT. Its protein product is CAAGYTEAFF.

This chain uses TRBV7-9 with TRBJ2-7, with TRBD2 identical over 10 bases. CDR1 is SEHNR and CDR2 is FQNEAQ in the germline V gene (reference sequence). CDR3 size: 15 residues. The V and J ends lost 5 bases and 0 bases, in that order; junction bases with no gene match: 4. The CDR3 loop reads CASSTRTSGSYEQYF. Written as DNA, the CDR3 is TGTGCCAGCAGCACCCGGACTAGCGGCTCCTACGAGCAGTACTTC. The full variable domain, rest sourced from reference TRBV7-9 and TRBJ2-7, is DTGVSQNPRHKITKRGQNVTFRCDPISEHNRLYWYRQTLGQGPEFLTYFQNEAQLEKSRLLSDRFSAERPKGSFSTLEIQRTEQGDSAMYLCASSTRTSGSYEQYFGPGTRLTVT.

This chain joins TRBV27 and TRBJ1-1; D possibly corresponds to TRBD1 (6 bases). Germline values: CDR1 MNHEY, CDR2 SMNVEV (reference sequence). CDR3 size: 13 residues. The germline V and J ends were trimmed by 8 bases and 1 base, with 11 bases remaining between them. CDR3 sequence reads: CASLWGPNTEAFF. CDR3 sequence (DNA): TGTGCCAGCCTTTGGGGGCCGAACACTGAAGCTTTCTTT.

The J gene is TRBJ2-5, the V gene TRBV5-4; 9 bases align to TRBD2. V lost 4 bases to trimming and J lost 3 bases; unmatched junction nucleotides: 7. There are 15 residues in the CDR3. CDR1 is SGHNT and CDR2 is YYREEE in the germline V gene (reference sequence). CDR3: CASSRKRGAEETQYF. The CDR3 region has the DNA TGTGCCAGCAGCCGGAAGCGGGGGGCTGAAGAGACCCAGTACTTC.

V is TRBV2 and J is TRBJ2-3; the D is unclear. CDR1 is SNHLY and CDR2 is FYNNEI in the germline V gene. Trimming took off 4 bases at V and 1 base at J, with 9 bases between the two ends. CDR3 length: 14 residues. As DNA, the CDR3 is TGTGCCAGCAGTGGCTCTCTAGGCACAGATACGCAGTATTTT. It encodes CASSGSLGTDTQYF.

The chain recombines TRBV13 with TRBJ2-1; D might be TRBD1 (6 bases). The CDR3 totals 15 residues. Germline V gene lookup returns CDR1 PRHDT and CDR2 FYEKMQ (reference sequence). The ends were cut back, 3 bases at V and 5 bases at J, with 14 bases in the middle. CDR3 coding DNA: TGTGCCAGCAGCTTCACCGGGACAACTAACAATGAGCAGTTCTTC. Encoded protein: CASSFTGTTNNEQFF.

The chain joins TRBV19 to TRBJ2-3; D perhaps matches TRBD1 (5 bases). Trimming pared 6 bases from V and 0 bases from J, leaving 13 bases between. This CDR3 comprises 15 residues. From germline, CDR1 is LNHDA and CDR2 SQIVND (reference sequence). DNA for the CDR3: TGTGCCAGTAGGAGGACACAGCTAAGCACAGATACGCAGTATTTT. Residues: CASRRTQLSTDTQYF.

V is TRBV30 and J is TRBJ1-2, with 7 nucleotides matching TRBD1. The ends lost 0 bases at V and 4 bases at J; junction bases unmatched: 8. Germline-derived CDR1 and CDR2 are GTSNPN and SVGIG (reference sequence). The CDR3 sequence is 15 residues long. Written as DNA, the CDR3 is TGTGCCTGGAGTGTCGAGACAGGGACCCCCTATGGCTACACCTTC. Translating gives CAWSVETGTPYGYTF. Supplemented by reference TRBV30 and TRBJ1-2, the full variable domain reads SQTIHQWPATLVQPVGSPLSLECTVEGTSNPNLYWYRQAAGRGLQLLFYSVGIGQISSEVPQNLSASRPQDRQFILSSKKLLLSDSGFYLCAWSVETGTPYGYTFGSGTRLTVV.

V and J are TRBV19 and TRBJ2-7; 7 bases line up with TRBD2. With V trimmed by 4 bases and J by 7 bases, 13 bases remained unmatched. Germline CDR1 is LNHDA and CDR2 is SQIVND (reference sequence). The CDR3 runs 15 residues. Here the CDR3 DNA reads TGTGCCAGTAGTAGGGGGGGGAGCCTCCCCGGGGAGCAGTACTTC. This translates into CASSRGGSLPGEQYF.

This clone was detected a few times. The chain employs TRBV7-2 and TRBJ1-5; D not certain. With 5 bases removed from V and 5 bases from J, the gap between germline ends came to 10 bases. Per the germline V gene, CDR1 is SGHTA and CDR2 is FQGNSA. The CDR3 is 13 amino acids. The CDR3 loop reads CASSPSPDQPQHF. CDR3 nucleotides: TGTGCCAGCAGCCCTTCCCCGGATCAGCCCCAGCATTTT.

The rearrangement uses TRBV7-2 and TRBJ1-5, with D unresolved. Per germline, CDR1 SGHTA and CDR2 FQGNSA. With 0 bases removed from V and 0 bases from J, the gap between germline ends came to 6 bases. CDR3 length: 15 amino acids. The CDR3 is CASSLASSSNQPQHF. CDR3 bases: TGTGCCAGCAGCTTAGCGTCCAGTAGCAATCAGCCCCAGCATTTT.

The gene calls are TRBV9 and TRBJ2-1, with 9 bases identical to TRBD2. Germline V gene data show CDR1 as SGDLS and CDR2 as YYNGEE. The ends lost 0 bases at V and 8 bases at J; junction bases unmatched: 12. The CDR3 totals 17 residues. CDR3 sequence: CASSVVGGLAARDEQFF. CDR3 in DNA: TGTGCCAGCAGCGTAGTAGGGGGACTAGCTGCCCGAGATGAGCAGTTCTTC.

The chain couples TRBV7-2 to TRBJ1-1; TRBD1 is a possible D gene (5 bases). The CDR3 runs 15 residues. V dropped 1 base and J dropped 3 bases, with 12 bases sitting between them. Germline CDR1 reads SGHTA; CDR2 reads FQGNSA. The CDR3 DNA sequence: TGTGCCAGCAGCTTAGTCGGTCAGGGTGACACTGAAGCTTTCTTT. It specifies CASSLVGQGDTEAFF. Full variable domain (remainder filled in from reference TRBV7-2 and TRBJ1-1): GAGVSQSPSNKVTEKGKDVELRCDPISGHTALYWYRQSLGQGLEFLIYFQGNSAPDKSGLPSDRFSAERTGGSVSTLTIQRTQQEDSAVYLCASSLVGQGDTEAFFGQGTRLTVV.

The rearrangement links TRBV18 to TRBJ2-1; no definite D call. The CDR3 is 15 amino acids. Germline loops: CDR1 KGHSH, CDR2 LQKENI. The V end was cut by 2 bases, the J end by 0 bases, with 8 bases between. Written as DNA, the CDR3 is TGTGCCAGCTCACCATCGGCAGGCTCCTACAATGAGCAGTTCTTC. Its translation is CASSPSAGSYNEQFF.

The genes are TRBV5-1 and TRBJ1-1; D is perhaps TRBD1 (5 bases). The CDR3 is 15 residues long. V was cut by 0 bases and J by 0 bases, with 9 bases left in between. CDR1 and CDR2 from the germline V gene are SGHRS and YFSETQ. CDR3 region: CASSLEGNMNTEAFF. CDR3 in DNA: TGCGCCAGCAGCTTGGAGGGGAACATGAACACTGAAGCTTTCTTT. Using reference TRBV5-1 and TRBJ1-1 for the parts outside the CDR3, the full variable domain is KAGVTQTPRYLIKTRGQQVTLSCSPISGHRSVSWYQQTPGQGLQFLFEYFSETQRNKGNFPGRFSGRQFSNSRSEMNVSTLELGDSALYLCASSLEGNMNTEAFFGQGTRLTVV.

The rearrangement links TRBV11-1 to TRBJ2-5, with a tentative D call TRBD2 (6 bases). V shed 8 bases and J shed 3 bases, with 16 bases lying between them. Per germline, CDR1 SGHAT and CDR2 FQDESV (reference sequence). CDR3 length: 14 residues. In DNA form, the CDR3 reads TGTGCCAGCCCCCTCGGTCCGGGAGAAGAGACCCAGTACTTC. Residues: CASPLGPGEETQYF. The full variable domain, with the rest looked up from reference TRBV11-1 and TRBJ2-5, is EAEVAQSPRYKITEKSQAVAFWCDPISGHATLYWYRQILGQGPELLVQFQDESVVDDSQLPKDRFSAERLKGVDSTLKIQPAELGDSAMYLCASPLGPGEETQYFGPGTRLLVL.

V gene TRBV4-3 combines with J gene TRBJ1-1, with a possible D match to TRBD1 (5 bases). Between the trimmed V and J ends, which lost 0 bases and 6 bases, there was a span of 20 bases. This CDR3 spans 17 amino acids. CDR1 is LGHNA, CDR2 YSLEER, per germline. Written as DNA, the CDR3 is TGCGCCAGCAGCCAAGATGGTATAACAGGTTTTACCGCTGAAGCTTTCTTT. Residues: CASSQDGITGFTAEAFF.

The CDR3 here is CAWSRDSFANTEAFF. CDR3 DNA sequence: TGTGCCTGGAGTCGGGACAGCTTCGCGAACACTGAAGCTTTCTTT. This chain joins TRBV30 and TRBJ1-1; 7 positions agree with TRBD1. CDR1 is GTSNPN and CDR2 is SVGIG in the germline V gene (reference sequence). This CDR3 has 15 amino acids. V lost 2 bases, J lost 1 base, and 7 bases stayed unmatched.

The rearrangement links TRBV4-3 to TRBJ2-3; TRBD2 is a possible D gene (7 bases). The CDR3 extends over 17 amino acids. The germline V gene has CDR1 LGHNA and CDR2 YSLEER. The V end lost 3 bases, the J end lost 2 bases, and 18 bases lay between the germline ends. The CDR3: CASSQYGLGDITDTQYF. In nucleotides, the CDR3 is TGCGCCAGCAGCCAGTATGGACTAGGGGACATCACAGATACGCAGTATTTT.

The chain is built from TRBV5-6 and TRBJ2-1; TRBD2 aligns across 9 bases. Trimming at V came to 2 bases and at J to 4 bases, leaving 7 bases not matched to a gene. This CDR3 is 16 amino acids long. CDR1 is SGHDT, CDR2 YYEEEE, per germline. The CDR3 DNA reads TGTGCCAGCAGCTTCCCTAGCGGGACCGATTACAATGAGCAGTTCTTC. It codes for CASSFPSGTDYNEQFF. Full variable domain (rest looked up from reference TRBV5-6 and TRBJ2-1): DAGVTQSPTHLIKTRGQQVTLRCSPKSGHDTVSWYQQALGQGPQFIFQYYEEEERQRGNFPDRFSGHQFPNYSSELNVNALLLGDSALYLCASSFPSGTDYNEQFFGPGTRLTVL.

This clone occurred once. The rearrangement joins TRBV6-1 to TRBJ1-2, with TRBD1 as a possible D gene (5 bases). CDR3 length equals 12 residues. Germline CDR1 and CDR2: MNHNS and SASEGT. Deletions cut 8 bases from V and 5 bases from J, with 12 bases between. CDR3 sequence (DNA): TGTGCCAGCGTCACGGGGGAATATGGCTACACCTTC. Protein sequence: CASVTGEYGYTF.

J is TRBJ1-2 and V is TRBV28; TRBD1 matches 10 bases. CDR3 length: 19 amino acids. V lost 5 bases, J lost 1 base, and 16 bases stayed unmatched. Germline-derived CDR1 and CDR2 are MDHEN and SYDVKM. The CDR3 DNA sequence: TGTGCCAGCAGTACGCGTCCAAGGGACAGGGGCGCTTATAACTATGGCTACACCTTC. This gives the protein CASSTRPRDRGAYNYGYTF.

This chain links TRBV7-8 with TRBJ1-2, with a tentative D call TRBD1 (6 bases). V was trimmed by 1 base and J by 2 bases, leaving 11 bases between them. Germline assignment: CDR1 SGHVS and CDR2 FQNEAQ. The CDR3 has 15 residues. CDR3 nucleotide sequence: TGTGCCAGCAGCTTAGTCGAGGGGGGGAACTATGGCTACACCTTC. It specifies CASSLVEGGNYGYTF.

The chain links TRBV18 to TRBJ2-1, with TRBD1 matching over 9 bases. CDR3 size: 13 residues. Germline assignment: CDR1 KGHSH and CDR2 LQKENI. Unmatched junction bases numbered 0, after V lost 4 bases and J lost 5 bases. The CDR3 spells CASSRTGDNEQFF. Here the CDR3 DNA reads TGTGCCAGCTCACGGACAGGGGACAATGAGCAGTTCTTC.